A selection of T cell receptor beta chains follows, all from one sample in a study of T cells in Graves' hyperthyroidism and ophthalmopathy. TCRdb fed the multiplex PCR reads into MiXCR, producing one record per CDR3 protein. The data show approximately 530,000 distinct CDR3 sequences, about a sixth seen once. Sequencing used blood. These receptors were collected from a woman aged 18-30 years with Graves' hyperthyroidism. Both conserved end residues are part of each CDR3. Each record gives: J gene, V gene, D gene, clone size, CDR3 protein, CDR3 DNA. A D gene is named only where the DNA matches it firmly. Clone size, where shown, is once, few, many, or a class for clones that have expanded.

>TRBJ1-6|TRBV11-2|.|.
CASSFDFLESSYNSPLHF
TGTGCCAGCAGCTTCGATTTTTTAGAGAGCTCCTATAATTCACCCCTCCACTTT
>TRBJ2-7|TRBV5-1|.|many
CASKWDVASGEQYF
TGCGCCAGCAAATGGGACGTCGCTTCGGGGGAGCAGTACTTC
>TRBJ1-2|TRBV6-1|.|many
CASSRDGYTF
TGTGCCAGCAGCAGGGATGGCTACACCTTC
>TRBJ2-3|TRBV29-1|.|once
CSVAYRMWGLGKRSTDTQYF
TGCAGCGTTGCCTACCGAATGTGGGGGTTGGGTAAGCGGAGCACAGATACGCAGTATTTT
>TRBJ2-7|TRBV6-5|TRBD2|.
CASTLLAGAGGEQYF
TGTGCCAGCACCTTACTAGCGGGAGCCGGGGGCGAGCAGTACTTC
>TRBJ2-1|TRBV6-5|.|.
CASSTTGNRNEQFF
TGTGCCAGCAGTACTACAGGGAACCGCAATGAGCAGTTCTTC
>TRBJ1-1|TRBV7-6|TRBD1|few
CASSPGQGKVTEAFF
TGTGCCAGCAGCCCTGGACAGGGGAAGGTCACTGAAGCTTTCTTT
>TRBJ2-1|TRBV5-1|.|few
CASSLVVSVDEQFF
TGCGCCAGCAGCTTGGTCGTCTCCGTCGATGAGCAGTTCTTC
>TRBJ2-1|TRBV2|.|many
CASGGNRAYNEQFF
TGTGCCAGCGGGGGGAATAGGGCCTACAATGAGCAGTTCTTC
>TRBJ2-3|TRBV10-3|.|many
CAISFEGAKDTQYF
TGTGCCATCAGTTTTGAAGGGGCAAAAGATACGCAGTATTTT
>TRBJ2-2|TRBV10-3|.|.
CAISETGLANTGELFF
TGTGCCATCAGTGAAACGGGCCTCGCGAACACCGGGGAGCTGTTTTTT
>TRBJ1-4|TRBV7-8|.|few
CASSLRLWGPNEKLFF
TGTGCCAGCAGCTTAAGGCTTTGGGGTCCTAATGAAAAACTGTTTTTT
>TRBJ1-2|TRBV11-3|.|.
CATSRGTGYGYTF
TGTGCCACCTCCCGCGGGACGGGATATGGCTACACCTTC
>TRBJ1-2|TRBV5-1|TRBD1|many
CASTSGDRKNYGYTF
TGCGCCAGCACGTCTGGGGACAGGAAAAACTATGGCTACACCTTC
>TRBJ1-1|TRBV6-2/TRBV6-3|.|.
CASSVLRRNTEAFF
TGTGCCAGCAGTGTACTCCGAAGGAACACTGAAGCTTTCTTT
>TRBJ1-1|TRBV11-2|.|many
CASQRTNTEAFF
TGTGCCTCACAGAGGACAAACACTGAAGCTTTCTTT
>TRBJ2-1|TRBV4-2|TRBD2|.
CASSQNLAGSYNEQFF
TGTGCCAGCAGCCAAAACCTAGCGGGATCCTACAATGAGCAGTTCTTC
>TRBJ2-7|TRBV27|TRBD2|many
CASSSPGLAGGPYEQYF
TGTGCCAGCAGTTCCCCCGGACTAGCGGGAGGGCCCTACGAGCAGTACTTC
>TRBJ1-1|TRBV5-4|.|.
CASSLGTLNTEAFF
TGTGCCAGCAGCCTCGGTACCCTGAACACTGAAGCTTTCTTT
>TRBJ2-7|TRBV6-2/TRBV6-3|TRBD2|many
CASSYGPLAGGPYEQYF
TGTGCCAGCAGTTACGGACCACTAGCGGGAGGGCCCTACGAGCAGTACTTC
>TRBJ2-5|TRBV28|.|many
CASSLPGSETQYF
TGTGCCAGCAGTTTACCGGGGTCAGAGACCCAGTACTTC
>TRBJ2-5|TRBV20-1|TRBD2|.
CSATPTSGRGETQYF
TGCAGTGCTACACCGACTAGCGGGAGGGGAGAGACCCAGTACTTC
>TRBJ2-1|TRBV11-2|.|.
CASSLGGRNEQFF
TGTGCCAGCAGCTTAGGGGGGCGGAATGAGCAGTTCTTC
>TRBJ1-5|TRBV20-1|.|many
CSAREGRGSNQPQHF
TGCAGTGCTAGAGAAGGCAGGGGAAGCAATCAGCCCCAGCATTTT
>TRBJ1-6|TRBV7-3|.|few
CASSKGPGNSPLHF
TGTGCCAGCAGCAAGGGACCGGGGAATTCACCCCTCCACTTT
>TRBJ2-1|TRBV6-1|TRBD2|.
CASSLSGRAHEQFF
TGTGCCAGCAGTCTGAGCGGGAGGGCCCATGAGCAGTTCTTC
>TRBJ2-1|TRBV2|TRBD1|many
CASTKDRASYNEQFF
TGTGCCAGCACTAAGGACAGGGCTTCCTACAATGAGCAGTTCTTC
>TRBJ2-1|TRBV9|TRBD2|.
CASSVEVGGPGNEQFF
TGTGCCAGCAGCGTAGAGGTGGGAGGGCCGGGTAATGAGCAGTTCTTC
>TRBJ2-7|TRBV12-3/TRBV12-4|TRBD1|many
CASTDRGGSYEQYF
TGTGCCAGCACTGACAGGGGGGGGTCCTACGAGCAGTACTTC
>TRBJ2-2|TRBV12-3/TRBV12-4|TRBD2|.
CASTSGGGDEELFF
TGTGCCAGCACCTCCGGCGGGGGGGACGAGGAGCTGTTTTTT
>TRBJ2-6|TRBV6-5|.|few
CASSYRSGANVLTF
TGTGCCAGCAGTTACAGATCTGGGGCCAACGTCCTGACTTTC
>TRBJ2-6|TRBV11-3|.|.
CASSNDSSGANVLTF
TGTGCCAGCAGCAACGACAGCTCTGGGGCCAACGTCCTGACTTTC
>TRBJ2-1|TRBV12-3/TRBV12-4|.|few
CASSPRSDPHRSYNEQFF
TGTGCCAGCAGTCCCCGGAGCGACCCACACCGCTCCTACAATGAGCAGTTCTTC
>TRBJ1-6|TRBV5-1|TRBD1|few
CASSSDRGYSPLHF
TGCGCCAGCAGCTCAGACAGGGGTTATTCACCCCTCCACTTT
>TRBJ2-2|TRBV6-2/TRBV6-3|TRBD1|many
CASRTGSNTGELFF
TGTGCCAGCAGGACAGGGTCAAACACCGGGGAGCTGTTTTTT
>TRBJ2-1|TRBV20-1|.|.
CSARDQGPPNNEQFF
TGCAGTGCTAGAGATCAGGGACCGCCGAACAATGAGCAGTTCTTC
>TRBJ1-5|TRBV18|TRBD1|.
CASSPWTGDNQPQHF
TGTGCCAGCTCACCCTGGACAGGGGACAATCAGCCCCAGCATTTT
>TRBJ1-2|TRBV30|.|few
CAWSGKGYTF
TGTGCCTGGAGTGGGAAAGGCTACACCTTC
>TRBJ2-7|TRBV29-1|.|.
CSVGGLGAYEQYF
TGCAGCGTTGGGGGGTTGGGGGCCTACGAGCAGTACTTC
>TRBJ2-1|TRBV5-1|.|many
CASSSDWSSYNEQFF
TGCGCCAGCAGCTCGGACTGGAGCTCCTACAATGAGCAGTTCTTC
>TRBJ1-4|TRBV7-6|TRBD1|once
CASSSQGADEKLFF
TGTGCCAGCAGCTCCCAGGGGGCGGATGAAAAACTGTTTTTT
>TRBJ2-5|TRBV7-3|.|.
CASSSPGGPEYF
TGTGCCAGCAGCTCCCCCGGGGGGCCTGAGTACTTC
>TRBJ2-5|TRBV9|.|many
CASSVAGETQYF
TGTGCCAGCAGCGTAGCGGGGGAGACCCAGTACTTC
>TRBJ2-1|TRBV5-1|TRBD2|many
CASSPHTSGVYNEQFF
TGCGCCAGCAGCCCTCATACTAGCGGTGTATACAATGAGCAGTTCTTC
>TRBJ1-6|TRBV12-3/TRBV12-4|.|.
CASSLVSDNSPLHF
TGTGCCAGCAGTTTAGTCAGCGATAATTCACCCCTCCACTTT
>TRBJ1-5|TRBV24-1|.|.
CATSDNHRAQPQHF
TGTGCCACCAGTGATAACCACAGGGCTCAGCCCCAGCATTTT
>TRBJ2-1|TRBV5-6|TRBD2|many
CASSLGAGVGNEQFF
TGTGCCAGCAGCTTGGGAGCGGGAGTAGGGAATGAGCAGTTCTTC
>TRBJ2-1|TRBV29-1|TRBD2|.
CSVGLAGGPGEQFF
TGCAGCGTTGGACTAGCGGGAGGGCCCGGGGAGCAGTTCTTC
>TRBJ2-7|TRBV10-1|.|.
CASSDRPEQEQYF
TGCGCCAGCAGTGACAGGCCCGAGCAAGAGCAGTACTTC
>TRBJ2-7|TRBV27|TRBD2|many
CASSLSTSALYEQYF
TGTGCCAGCAGTTTATCGACTAGCGCTCTCTACGAGCAGTACTTC
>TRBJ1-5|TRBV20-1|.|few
CSARVQRDHQPQHF
TGCAGTGCTAGAGTCCAGAGGGATCATCAGCCCCAGCATTTT
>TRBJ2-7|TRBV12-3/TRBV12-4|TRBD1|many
CASSPARQGARVQYF
TGTGCCAGCAGCCCCGCCCGACAGGGGGCAAGAGTGCAGTACTTC
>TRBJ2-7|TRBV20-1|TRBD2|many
CSARDWGLENEQYF
TGCAGTGCTAGAGATTGGGGACTAGAGAACGAGCAGTACTTC